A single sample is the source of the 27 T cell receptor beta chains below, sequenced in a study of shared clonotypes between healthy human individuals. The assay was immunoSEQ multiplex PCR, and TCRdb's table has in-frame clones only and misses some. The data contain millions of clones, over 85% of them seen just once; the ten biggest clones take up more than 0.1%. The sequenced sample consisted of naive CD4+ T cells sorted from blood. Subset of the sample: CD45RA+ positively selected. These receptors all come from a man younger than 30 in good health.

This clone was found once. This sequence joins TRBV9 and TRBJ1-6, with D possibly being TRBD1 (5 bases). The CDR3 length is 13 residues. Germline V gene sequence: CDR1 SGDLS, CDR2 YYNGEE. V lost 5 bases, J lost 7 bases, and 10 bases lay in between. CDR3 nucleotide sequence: TGTGCCAGCAGGGGGACCTGGAATTCACCCCTCCACTTT. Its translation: CASRGTWNSPLHF.

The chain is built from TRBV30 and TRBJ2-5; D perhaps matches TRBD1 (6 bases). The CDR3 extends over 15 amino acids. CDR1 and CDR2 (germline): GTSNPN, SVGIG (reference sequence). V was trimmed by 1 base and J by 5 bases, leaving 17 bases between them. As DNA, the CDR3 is TGTGCCTGGAGTGCCAAGACAGGTCCAGCCGAGACCCAGTACTTC. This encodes CAWSAKTGPAETQYF.

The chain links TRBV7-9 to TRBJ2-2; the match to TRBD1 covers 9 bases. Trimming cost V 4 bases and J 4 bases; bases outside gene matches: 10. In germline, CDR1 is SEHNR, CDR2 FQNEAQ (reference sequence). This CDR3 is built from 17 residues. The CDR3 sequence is CASSSLQGAMGTGELFF. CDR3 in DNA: TGTGCCAGCAGCTCCCTACAGGGGGCGATGGGCACCGGGGAGCTGTTTTTT.

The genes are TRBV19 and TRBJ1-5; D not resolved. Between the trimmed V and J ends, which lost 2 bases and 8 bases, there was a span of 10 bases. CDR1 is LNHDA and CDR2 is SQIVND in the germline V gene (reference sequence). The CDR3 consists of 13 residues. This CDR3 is CASSISRLEPQHF. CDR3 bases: TGTGCCAGTAGTATATCCAGGTTGGAGCCCCAGCATTTT.

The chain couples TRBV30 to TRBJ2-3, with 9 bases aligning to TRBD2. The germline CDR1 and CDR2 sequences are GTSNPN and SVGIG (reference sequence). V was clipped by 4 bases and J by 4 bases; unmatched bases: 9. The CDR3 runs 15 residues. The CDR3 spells CAWMRSGRLADTQYF. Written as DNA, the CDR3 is TGTGCCTGGATGAGGAGCGGGAGGCTCGCAGATACGCAGTATTTT.

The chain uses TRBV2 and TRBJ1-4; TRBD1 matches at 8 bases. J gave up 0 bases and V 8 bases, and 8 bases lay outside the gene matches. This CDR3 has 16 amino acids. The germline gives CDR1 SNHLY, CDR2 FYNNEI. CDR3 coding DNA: TGTGCCAGCCGGACAGGGAAGATCTCAACTAATGAAAAACTGTTTTTT. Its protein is CASRTGKISTNEKLFF.

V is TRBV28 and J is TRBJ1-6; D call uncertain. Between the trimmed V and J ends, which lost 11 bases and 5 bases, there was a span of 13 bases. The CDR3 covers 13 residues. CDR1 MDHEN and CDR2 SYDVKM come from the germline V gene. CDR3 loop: CAARGRDNSPLHF. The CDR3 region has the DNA TGTGCCGCTCGGGGAAGGGATAATTCACCCCTCCACTTT.

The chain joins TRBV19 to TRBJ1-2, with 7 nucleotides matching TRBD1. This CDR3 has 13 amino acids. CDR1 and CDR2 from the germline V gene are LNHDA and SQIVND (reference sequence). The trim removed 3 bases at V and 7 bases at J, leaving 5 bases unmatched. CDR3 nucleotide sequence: TGTGCCAGTAGTATTAAGGGGGCGTTTGGCTACACCTTC. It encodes CASSIKGAFGYTF.

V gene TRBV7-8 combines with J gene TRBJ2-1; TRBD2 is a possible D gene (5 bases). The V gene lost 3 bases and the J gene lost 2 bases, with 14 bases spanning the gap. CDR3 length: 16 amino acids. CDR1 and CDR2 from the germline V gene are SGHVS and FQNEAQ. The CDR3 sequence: CASSFSFVGTYNEQFF. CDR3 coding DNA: TGTGCCAGCAGCTTTAGCTTCGTCGGGACCTACAATGAGCAGTTCTTC.

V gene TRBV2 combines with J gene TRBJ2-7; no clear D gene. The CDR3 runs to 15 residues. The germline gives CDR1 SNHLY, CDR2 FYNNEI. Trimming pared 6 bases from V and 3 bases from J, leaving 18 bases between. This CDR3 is CASRLRDTPNYEQYF. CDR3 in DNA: TGTGCCAGCAGGTTGCGAGACACACCAAACTACGAGCAGTACTTC.

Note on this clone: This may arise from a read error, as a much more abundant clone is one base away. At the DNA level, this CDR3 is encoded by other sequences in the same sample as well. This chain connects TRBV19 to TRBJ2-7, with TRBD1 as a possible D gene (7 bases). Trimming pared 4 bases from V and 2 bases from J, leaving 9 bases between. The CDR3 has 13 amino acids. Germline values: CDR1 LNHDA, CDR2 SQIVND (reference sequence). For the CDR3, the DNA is TGTGCCAGTAGTAGCGGGACAGCCTACGAGCAGTACTTC. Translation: CASSSGTAYEQYF.

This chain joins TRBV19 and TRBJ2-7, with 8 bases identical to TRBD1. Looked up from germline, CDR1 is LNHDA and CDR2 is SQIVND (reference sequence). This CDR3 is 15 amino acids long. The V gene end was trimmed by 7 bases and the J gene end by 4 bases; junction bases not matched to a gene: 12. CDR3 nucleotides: TGTGCCAGTACGAAGTCAGGGGGCGTTCATTACGAGCAGTACTTC. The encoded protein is CASTKSGGVHYEQYF.

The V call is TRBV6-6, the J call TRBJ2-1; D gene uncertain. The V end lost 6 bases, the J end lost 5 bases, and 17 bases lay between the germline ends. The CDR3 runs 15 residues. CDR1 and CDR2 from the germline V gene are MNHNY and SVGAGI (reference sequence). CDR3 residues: CASSSPGSWNNEQFF. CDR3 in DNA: TGTGCCAGCAGCTCCCCGGGTAGCTGGAACAATGAGCAGTTCTTC.

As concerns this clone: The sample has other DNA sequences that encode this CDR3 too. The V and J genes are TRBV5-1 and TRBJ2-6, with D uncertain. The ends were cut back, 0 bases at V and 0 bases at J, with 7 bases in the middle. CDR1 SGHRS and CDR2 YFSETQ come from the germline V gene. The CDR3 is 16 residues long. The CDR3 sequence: CASSLDRSSGANVLTF. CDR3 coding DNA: TGCGCCAGCAGCTTGGACCGGAGCTCTGGGGCCAACGTCCTGACTTTC.

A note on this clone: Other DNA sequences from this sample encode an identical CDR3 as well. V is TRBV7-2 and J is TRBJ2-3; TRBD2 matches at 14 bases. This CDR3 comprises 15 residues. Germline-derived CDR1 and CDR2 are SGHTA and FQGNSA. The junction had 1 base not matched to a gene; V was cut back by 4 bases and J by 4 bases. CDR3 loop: CASSSGLAGADTQYF. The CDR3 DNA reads TGTGCCAGCAGCTCGGGACTAGCGGGAGCAGATACGCAGTATTTT.

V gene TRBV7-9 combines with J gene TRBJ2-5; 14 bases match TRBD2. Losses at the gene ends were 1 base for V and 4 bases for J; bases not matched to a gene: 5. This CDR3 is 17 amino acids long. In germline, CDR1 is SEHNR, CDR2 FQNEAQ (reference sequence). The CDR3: CASSLGLAGGILETQYF. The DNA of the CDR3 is TGTGCCAGCAGCTTAGGACTAGCGGGAGGGATTTTAGAGACCCAGTACTTC.

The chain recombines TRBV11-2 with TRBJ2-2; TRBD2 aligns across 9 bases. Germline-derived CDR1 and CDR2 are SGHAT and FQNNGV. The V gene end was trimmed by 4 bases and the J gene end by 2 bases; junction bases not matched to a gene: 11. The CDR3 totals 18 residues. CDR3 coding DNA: TGTGCCAGCAGCTCCCGCCGTTTTAGCGGGGGAAACACCGGGGAGCTGTTTTTT. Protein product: CASSSRRFSGGNTGELFF.

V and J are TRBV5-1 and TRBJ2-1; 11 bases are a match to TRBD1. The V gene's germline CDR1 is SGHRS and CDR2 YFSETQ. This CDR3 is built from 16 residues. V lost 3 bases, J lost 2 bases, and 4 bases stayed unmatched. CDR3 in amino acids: CASSSGQGDAYNEQFF. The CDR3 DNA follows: TGCGCCAGCAGCTCGGGACAGGGGGACGCCTACAATGAGCAGTTCTTC.

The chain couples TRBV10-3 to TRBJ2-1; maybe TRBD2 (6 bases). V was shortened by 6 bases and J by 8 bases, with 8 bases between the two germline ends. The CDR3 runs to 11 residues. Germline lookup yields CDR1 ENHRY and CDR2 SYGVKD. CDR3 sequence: CAIRASDEQFF. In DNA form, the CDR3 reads TGTGCCATCAGAGCTAGCGATGAGCAGTTCTTC.

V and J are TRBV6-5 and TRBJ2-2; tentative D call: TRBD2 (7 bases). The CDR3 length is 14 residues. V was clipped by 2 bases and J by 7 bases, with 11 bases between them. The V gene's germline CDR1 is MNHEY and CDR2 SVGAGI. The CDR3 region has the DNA TGTGCCAGCAGTTACGGGGGGGCCGACGGGGAGCTGTTTTTT. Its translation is CASSYGGADGELFF.

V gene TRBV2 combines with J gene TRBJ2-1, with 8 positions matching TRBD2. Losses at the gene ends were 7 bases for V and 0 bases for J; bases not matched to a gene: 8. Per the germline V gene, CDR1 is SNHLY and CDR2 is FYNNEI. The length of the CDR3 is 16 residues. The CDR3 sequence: CASNPSGGSSYNEQFF. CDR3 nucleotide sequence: TGTGCCAGCAACCCCTCGGGGGGGAGCTCCTACAATGAGCAGTTCTTC. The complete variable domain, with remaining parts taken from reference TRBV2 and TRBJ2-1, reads EPEVTQTPSHQVTQMGQEVILRCVPISNHLYFYWYRQILGQKVEFLVSFYNNEISEKSEIFDDQFSVERPDGSNFTLKIRSTKLEDSAMYFCASNPSGGSSYNEQFFGPGTRLTVL.

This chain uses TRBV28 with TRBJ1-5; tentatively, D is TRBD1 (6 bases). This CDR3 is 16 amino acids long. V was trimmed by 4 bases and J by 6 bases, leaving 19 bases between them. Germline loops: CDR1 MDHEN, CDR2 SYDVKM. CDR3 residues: CASSSWSGTPLQPQHF. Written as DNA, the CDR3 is TGTGCCAGCAGTTCCTGGTCCGGGACACCGCTTCAGCCCCAGCATTTT.

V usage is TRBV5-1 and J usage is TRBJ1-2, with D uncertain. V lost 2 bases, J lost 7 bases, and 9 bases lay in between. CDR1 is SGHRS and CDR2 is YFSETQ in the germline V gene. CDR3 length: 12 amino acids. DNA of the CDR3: TGCGCCAGCAGCTTCTGGGAGGGTGGCTACACCTTC. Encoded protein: CASSFWEGGYTF.

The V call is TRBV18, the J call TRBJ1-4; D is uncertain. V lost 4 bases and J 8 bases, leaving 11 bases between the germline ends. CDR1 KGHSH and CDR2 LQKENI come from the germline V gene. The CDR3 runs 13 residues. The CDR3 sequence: CASSQGVREKLFF. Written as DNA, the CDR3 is TGTGCCAGCTCACAGGGAGTACGCGAAAAACTGTTTTTT.

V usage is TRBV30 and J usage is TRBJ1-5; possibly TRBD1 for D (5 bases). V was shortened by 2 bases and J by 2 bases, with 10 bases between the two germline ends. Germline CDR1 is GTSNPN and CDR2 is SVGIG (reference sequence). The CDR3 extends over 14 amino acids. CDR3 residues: CAWSTGSGNQPQHF. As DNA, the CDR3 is TGTGCCTGGAGTACAGGTTCGGGCAATCAGCCCCAGCATTTT.

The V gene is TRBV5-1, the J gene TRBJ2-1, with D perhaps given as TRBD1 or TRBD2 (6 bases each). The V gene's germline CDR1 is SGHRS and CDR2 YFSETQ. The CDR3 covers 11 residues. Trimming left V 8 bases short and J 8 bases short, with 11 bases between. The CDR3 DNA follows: TGCGCCAGTCAAGGGGGGTATGAGCAGTTCTTC. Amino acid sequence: CASQGGYEQFF.

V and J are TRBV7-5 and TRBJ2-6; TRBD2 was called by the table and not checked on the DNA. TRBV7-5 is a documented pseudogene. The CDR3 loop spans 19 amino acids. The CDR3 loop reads CARSLGGHHPHSGANVLTF. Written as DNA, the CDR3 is TGTGCCAGAAGCCTCGGCGGCCACCACCCGCACTCTGGGGCCAACGTCCTGACTTTC.